The 25 T cell receptor beta chains below were found in one sample sequenced in a study of T-cell memory formation after mild COVID-19. In TCRdb, the 5' RACE reads were re-called with MiXCR into one record per CDR3 protein. The sample contains about 360,000 distinct CDR3 sequences, about an eighth of which appear only once. Sequencing input: PBMCs or a T cell subset sorted from them (not recorded which). These receptors came from a man aged 18 to 30 who had mild COVID-19 (a few samples of this study predate the infection). Cell type and time point are not known.

The chain links TRBV7-8 to TRBJ2-7; D is unresolved. Looked up from germline, CDR1 is SGHVS and CDR2 is FQNEAQ. The CDR3 spans 15 residues. Trimming shortened V by 1 base and J by 4 bases, and 14 bases separated the two germline ends. The CDR3 protein is CASSLETPPRYEQYF. The DNA for the CDR3 is TGTGCCAGCAGCTTAGAGACACCCCCAAGGTACGAGCAGTACTTC.

In this sample, this clonotype turned up a few times. The rearrangement joins TRBV6-5 to TRBJ2-5; no definite D call. CDR3 length: 13 residues. CDR1 and CDR2 from the germline V gene are MNHEY and SVGAGI. Trimming left V 6 bases short and J 2 bases short, with 10 bases between. The CDR3 protein is CASSRVVQETQYF. The CDR3 DNA reads TGTGCCAGCAGCCGGGTGGTTCAAGAGACCCAGTACTTC.

This chain joins TRBV4-3 and TRBJ1-1, with a tentative D call TRBD1 (5 bases). CDR3 length equals 14 residues. V was trimmed by 4 bases and J by 5 bases, leaving 14 bases between them. Germline CDR1 LGHNA, CDR2 YSLEER. The CDR3 is CASSPRGGVTEAFF. The CDR3 DNA sequence: TGCGCCAGCAGCCCCCGTGGAGGGGTGACTGAAGCTTTCTTT.

This chain uses TRBV6-5 with TRBJ1-1; 9 bases align to TRBD1. V dropped 2 bases and J dropped 4; count of bases not matched to a gene: 5. Germline loops: CDR1 MNHEY, CDR2 SVGAGI. There are 15 residues in the CDR3. The CDR3 nucleotides read TGTGCCAGCAGTTACAGCGGACAGGGGATCACTGAAGCTTTCTTT. Protein: CASSYSGQGITEAFF.

This clonotype occurred a few times. The chain couples TRBV28 to TRBJ1-5, with D uncertain. Trimming left V 8 bases short and J 1 base short, with 15 bases between. CDR3 length equals 15 residues. Germline CDR1 and CDR2: MDHEN and SYDVKM. The CDR3 is CASGNAGYSNQPQHF. As DNA, the CDR3 is TGTGCCAGCGGGAATGCGGGGTACAGCAATCAGCCCCAGCATTTT.

V and J are TRBV12-3 or TRBV12-4 and TRBJ1-6; D unclear. V was shortened by 7 bases and J by 9 bases, with 7 bases between the two germline ends. The CDR3 consists of 11 residues. For the CDR3, the DNA is TGTGCCAGCATGGGTAGTTCACCCCTCCACTTT. Its translation: CASMGSSPLHF.

V and J are TRBV24-1 and TRBJ2-5; 7 bases are a match to TRBD2. V lost 3 bases, J lost 5 bases, and 11 bases stayed unmatched. Germline loops: CDR1 KGHDR, CDR2 SFDVKD. The length of the CDR3 is 16 residues. The CDR3 here is CATSDPSGDGGETQYF. CDR3 coding DNA: TGTGCCACCAGTGATCCGAGCGGGGACGGAGGCGAGACCCAGTACTTC.

This clonotype has ten or more counts. The CDR3 loop reads CASSLYVYGGYTF. The CDR3 bases are TGTGCCAGCAGCTTATACGTGTATGGTGGCTACACCTTC. This chain uses TRBV7-2 with TRBJ1-2; D ambiguous. V gave up 2 bases and J gave up 7 bases, with 11 bases separating them. The germline CDR1 and CDR2 sequences are SGHTA and FQGNSA. The CDR3 consists of 13 residues.

The chain carries TRBV10-3 and TRBJ2-5, with D perhaps matching TRBD2 (7 bases). V lost 8 bases and J lost 7, with 17 bases in between. The CDR3 has 13 residues. CDR1 ENHRY and CDR2 SYGVKD come from the germline V gene. CDR3 in DNA: TGTGCCATCGCGCCGGGGGGCGGCGGGACCCAGTACTTC. It translates to CAIAPGGGGTQYF.

CDR3 nucleotide sequence: TGTGCCAGCAGCTCGCCGGGACAGGGCATAAACGAGCAGTACTTC. It is translated as CASSSPGQGINEQYF. The V call is TRBV11-2, the J call TRBJ2-7; the match to TRBD1 covers 9 bases. V lost 4 bases, J lost 5 bases, and 9 bases stayed unmatched. CDR1 and CDR2 (germline): SGHAT, FQNNGV. CDR3 length: 15 residues. Full variable domain (missing parts from reference TRBV11-2 and TRBJ2-7): EAGVAQSPRYKIIEKRQSVAFWCNPISGHATLYWYQQILGQGPKLLIQFQNNGVVDDSQLPKDRFSAERLKGVDSTLKIQPAKLEDSAVYLCASSSPGQGINEQYFGPGTRLTVT.

This clonotype came up a few times. The CDR3 here is CSVDRTSGGISSYNEQFF. CDR3 nucleotide sequence: TGCAGCGTTGACCGGACTAGCGGGGGAATAAGCTCCTACAATGAGCAGTTCTTC. This chain joins TRBV29-1 and TRBJ2-1; 13 nucleotides align to TRBD2. Germline trimming cut 3 bases from V and 0 bases from J; bases unmatched to any gene: 8. CDR1 and CDR2 (germline): SQVTM, ANQGSEA. This CDR3 contains 18 residues.

This clonotype turned up a few times. For the CDR3, the DNA is TGCAGCGTTCGTCGCGGGGGGGTTAAAGAGACCCAGTACTTC. Its protein product is CSVRRGGVKETQYF. J is TRBJ2-5 and V is TRBV29-1; 9 positions match TRBD2. With 5 bases clipped from V and 3 bases from J, the junction kept 7 bases outside the gene matches. The CDR3 spans 14 residues. Germline CDR1 SQVTM, CDR2 ANQGSEA.

The chain links TRBV20-1 to TRBJ1-5; D is possibly TRBD1 (5 bases). Trimming removed 5 bases from V and 1 base from J, with 12 bases in between. The germline gives CDR1 DFQATT, CDR2 SNEGSKA (reference sequence). The CDR3 is 14 residues long. The CDR3 region is CSAPGGESNQPQHF. The CDR3 nucleotides are TGCAGTGCTCCCGGGGGAGAAAGCAATCAGCCCCAGCATTTT.

This clonotype was observed a few times. This chain links TRBV20-1 with TRBJ2-7, with D possibly matching TRBD1 (5 bases). The germline V gene has CDR1 DFQATT and CDR2 SNEGSKA (reference sequence). The CDR3 is 13 residues long. Trimming shortened V by 7 bases and J by 1 base, and 14 bases separated the two germline ends. CDR3 bases: TGCAGTGTCCCGCGACAGCCTTCCTACGAGCAGTACTTC. It yields the protein CSVPRQPSYEQYF.

This clonotype was counted a few times. V and J are TRBV7-6 and TRBJ2-1; 8 bases match TRBD1. The CDR3 runs to 16 residues. Unmatched junction bases numbered 9, after V lost 4 bases and J lost 4 bases. Germline V CDR1 and CDR2: SGHVS, FNYEAQ. The DNA for the CDR3 is TGTGCCAGCAGCTCATCCAGACAGGGGTTATACAATGAGCAGTTCTTC. Protein product: CASSSSRQGLYNEQFF.

This clonotype has just a few counts. This chain joins TRBV7-9 and TRBJ2-1, with 12 nucleotides matching TRBD2. The ends lost 5 bases at V and 8 bases at J; junction bases unmatched: 13. Germline lookup yields CDR1 SEHNR and CDR2 FQNEAQ (reference sequence). The CDR3 consists of 17 residues. CDR3 nucleotides: TGTGCCAGCAGCCCCTTAGCTAGCGGGGGGGTGTGGTATGAGCAGTTCTTC. Translated, it gives CASSPLASGGVWYEQFF.

The chain joins TRBV11-3 to TRBJ1-1, with D maybe TRBD1 (6 bases). Trimming shortened V by 1 base and J by 9 bases, and 12 bases separated the two germline ends. This CDR3 contains 13 residues. Germline-derived CDR1 and CDR2 are SGHNT and YENEEA. In nucleotides, the CDR3 is TGTGCCAGCAGCTTAGGTGTACGGGACAAAGCTTTCTTT. Its translation: CASSLGVRDKAFF.

At least ten counts were recorded for this clonotype. The V and J genes are TRBV5-4 and TRBJ2-7; TRBD2 might be the D (7 bases). In germline, CDR1 is SGHNT, CDR2 YYREEE (reference sequence). CDR3 length: 14 amino acids. The ends were cut back, 0 bases at V and 4 bases at J, with 11 bases in the middle. CDR3: CASSLEGGGYEQYF. The CDR3 DNA reads as TGTGCCAGCAGCTTGGAGGGGGGAGGGTACGAGCAGTACTTC.

This chain joins TRBV2 and TRBJ1-5, with D possibly being TRBD1 (5 bases). This CDR3 region has 14 residues. The germline V and J ends were trimmed by 5 bases and 7 bases, with 15 bases remaining between them. Germline CDR1 reads SNHLY; CDR2 reads FYNNEI. In nucleotides, the CDR3 is TGTGCCAGCAGTCCCCAGGGCCCGGGGCAGCCCCAGCATTTT. It yields the protein CASSPQGPGQPQHF. The whole variable domain, remainder taken from reference TRBV2 and TRBJ1-5, is EPEVTQTPSHQVTQMGQEVILRCVPISNHLYFYWYRQILGQKVEFLVSFYNNEISEKSEIFDDQFSVERPDGSNFTLKIRSTKLEDSAMYFCASSPQGPGQPQHFGDGTRLSIL.

The chain couples TRBV7-2 to TRBJ2-6; D not resolved. V lost 5 bases and J 1 base, leaving 24 bases between the germline ends. This CDR3 comprises 20 residues. The germline V gene has CDR1 SGHTA and CDR2 FQGNSA. The CDR3 region is CASSVFPLGSVPSGANVLTF. The CDR3, as DNA: TGTGCCAGCAGCGTATTTCCCCTGGGGTCGGTACCATCTGGGGCCAACGTCCTGACTTTC.

This clonotype was recorded a few times. The genes are TRBV5-6 and TRBJ2-1; 11 bases are shared with TRBD1. The V gene's germline CDR1 is SGHDT and CDR2 YYEEEE. This CDR3 has 15 residues. V lost 4 bases, J lost 2 bases, and 2 bases stayed unmatched. The CDR3 DNA reads as TGTGCCAGCAGCGGGGGACAGGGGGCCTACAATGAGCAGTTCTTC. Its protein product is CASSGGQGAYNEQFF.

This clonotype was observed a handful of times. This chain joins TRBV18 and TRBJ2-5; D not certain. This CDR3 contains 15 residues. Trimming pared 0 bases from V and 1 base from J, leaving 9 bases between. The germline CDR1 and CDR2 sequences are KGHSH and LQKENI. The CDR3 here is CASSPPAVLQETQYF. As DNA, the CDR3 is TGTGCCAGCTCACCACCGGCCGTCCTCCAAGAGACCCAGTACTTC.

This sequence joins TRBV12-3 or TRBV12-4 and TRBJ1-4; D remains unclear. V lost 2 bases, J lost 8 bases, and 12 bases lay in between. The CDR3 spans 14 residues. CDR3 in amino acids: CASSLKGLDEKLFF. CDR3 DNA sequence: TGTGCCAGCAGTTTAAAAGGGTTGGACGAAAAACTGTTTTTT.

V usage is TRBV5-1 and J usage is TRBJ2-3; 9 bases match TRBD2. Germline-derived CDR1 and CDR2 are SGHRS and YFSETQ. The length of the CDR3 is 16 residues. The junction had 4 bases not matched to a gene; V was cut back by 2 bases and J by 0 bases. In DNA, the CDR3 is TGCGCCAGCAGCTTCTTAGCGGGAGTCAGCACAGATACGCAGTATTTT. It specifies CASSFLAGVSTDTQYF.

This clonotype came up a few times. The genes are TRBV20-1 and TRBJ1-5, with 12 positions matching TRBD1. Germline V lookup: CDR1 DFQATT, CDR2 SNEGSKA (reference sequence). There are 17 residues in the CDR3. V was clipped by 6 bases and J by 0 bases; unmatched bases: 9. CDR3 loop: CSAGQGALAYSNQPQHF. CDR3 DNA: TGCAGTGCGGGACAGGGGGCCCTAGCGTATAGCAATCAGCCCCAGCATTTT.